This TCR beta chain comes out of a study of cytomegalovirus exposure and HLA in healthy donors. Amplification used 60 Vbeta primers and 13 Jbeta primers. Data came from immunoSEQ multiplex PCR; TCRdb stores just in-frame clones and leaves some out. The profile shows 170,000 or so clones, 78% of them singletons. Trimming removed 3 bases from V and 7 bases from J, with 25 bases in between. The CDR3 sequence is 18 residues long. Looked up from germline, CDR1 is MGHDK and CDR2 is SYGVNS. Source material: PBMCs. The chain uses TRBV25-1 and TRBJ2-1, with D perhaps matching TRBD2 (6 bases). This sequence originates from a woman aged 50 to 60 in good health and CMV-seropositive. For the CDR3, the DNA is TGTGCCAGCAGTGAGGGAGGAGGGAAGGAGATACTTCGGAATGAGCAGTTCTTC. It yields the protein CASSEGGGKEILRNEQFF.